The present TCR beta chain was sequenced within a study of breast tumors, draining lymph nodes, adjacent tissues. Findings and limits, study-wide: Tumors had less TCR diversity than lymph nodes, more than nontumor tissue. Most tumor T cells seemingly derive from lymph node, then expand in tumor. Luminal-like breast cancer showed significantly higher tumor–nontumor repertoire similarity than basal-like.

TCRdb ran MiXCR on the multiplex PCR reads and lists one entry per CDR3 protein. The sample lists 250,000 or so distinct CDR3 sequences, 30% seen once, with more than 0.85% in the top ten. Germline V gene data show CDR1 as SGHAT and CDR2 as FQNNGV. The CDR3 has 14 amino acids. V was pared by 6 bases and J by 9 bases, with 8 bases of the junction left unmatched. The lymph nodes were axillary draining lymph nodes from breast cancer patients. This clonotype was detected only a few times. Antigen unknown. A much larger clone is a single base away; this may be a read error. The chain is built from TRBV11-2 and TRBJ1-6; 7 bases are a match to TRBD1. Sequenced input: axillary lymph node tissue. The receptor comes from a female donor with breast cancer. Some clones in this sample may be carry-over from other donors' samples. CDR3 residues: CASSITGVASPLHF. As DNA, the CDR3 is TGTGCCAGCAGTATTACAGGGGTCGCTTCACCCCTCCACTTT. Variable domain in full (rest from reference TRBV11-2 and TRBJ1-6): EAGVAQSPRYKIIEKRQSVAFWCNPISGHATLYWYQQILGQGPKLLIQFQNNGVVDDSQLPKDRFSAERLKGVDSTLKIQPAKLEDSAVYLCASSITGVASPLHFGNGTRLTVT.